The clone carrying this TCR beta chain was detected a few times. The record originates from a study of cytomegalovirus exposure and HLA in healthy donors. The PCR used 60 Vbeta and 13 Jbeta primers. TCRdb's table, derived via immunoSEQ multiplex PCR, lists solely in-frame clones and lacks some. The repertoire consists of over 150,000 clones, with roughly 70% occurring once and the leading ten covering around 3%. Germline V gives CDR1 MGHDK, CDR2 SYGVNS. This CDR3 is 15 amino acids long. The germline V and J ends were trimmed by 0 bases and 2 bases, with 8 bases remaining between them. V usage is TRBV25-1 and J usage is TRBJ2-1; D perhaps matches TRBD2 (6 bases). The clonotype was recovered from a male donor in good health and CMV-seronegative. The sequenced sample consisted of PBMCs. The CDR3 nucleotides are TGTGCCAGCAGTGAATATGGGGGGACCTACAATGAGCAGTTCTTC. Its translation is CASSEYGGTYNEQFF.